The next 5 T cell receptor beta chains were all read from a single sample in a study of shared clonotypes between healthy human individuals. Only in-frame clones appear in the TCRdb table, and some are missing; sequencing was by immunoSEQ multiplex PCR. Among about 2.4 million clones, 93% were seen once, and the ten largest hold roughly 0.39%. The sequenced sample was naive CD4+ T cells from PBMCs. Subset given: CD45RA+ positively selected. Receptors were obtained from a man between 18 and 35 years old in good health. Some clones in this sample may be carry-over from other donors' samples.

The J gene is TRBJ1-2, the V gene TRBV2, with 9 bases aligning to TRBD1. The CDR3 is made up of 16 amino acids. Losses at the gene ends were 8 bases for V and 6 bases for J; bases not matched to a gene: 16. Germline CDR1 and CDR2: SNHLY and FYNNEI. For the CDR3, the DNA is TGTGCCAGCGGGATTTTTCCAACGGGACAGGGAAATGGCTACACCTTC. Its translation: CASGIFPTGQGNGYTF.

The rearrangement uses TRBV5-1 and TRBJ2-1; TRBD1 matches at 7 bases. Per the germline V gene, CDR1 is SGHRS and CDR2 is YFSETQ. J was trimmed by 7 bases and V by 0 bases; bases with no gene match: 10. This CDR3 is 16 amino acids long. The CDR3 sequence is CASSLGVGTVGNEQFF. The CDR3 bases are TGCGCCAGCAGCTTGGGAGTTGGGACAGTGGGGAATGAGCAGTTCTTC.

The CDR3 sequence is CASSLGLAGGPDRLTDTQYF. The CDR3 DNA is TGTGCCAGCAGCTTAGGACTAGCGGGAGGGCCGGACCGGCTCACAGATACGCAGTATTTT. This chain connects TRBV11-3 to TRBJ2-3; 14 bases are a match to TRBD2. The V segment lost 1 base and the J segment 2 bases; nucleotides outside the gene matches: 11. Germline V gene sequence: CDR1 SGHNT, CDR2 YENEEA. The CDR3 runs 20 residues.

The V gene is TRBV14, the J gene TRBJ1-1; D is undetermined. Trimming took 4 bases from V and 0 from J, leaving 6 bases between them. This CDR3 has 13 residues. Germline CDR1 and CDR2: SGHDN and FVKESK. The CDR3 here is CASSPLVNTEAFF. CDR3 nucleotide sequence: TGTGCCAGCAGCCCTTTAGTGAACACTGAAGCTTTCTTT. The entire variable domain, with the rest obtained from reference TRBV14 and TRBJ1-1, is as follows: EAGVTQFPSHSVIEKGQTVTLRCDPISGHDNLYWYRRVMGKEIKFLLHFVKESKQDESGMPNNRFLAERTGGTYSTLKVQPAELEDSGVYFCASSPLVNTEAFFGQGTRLTVV.

The J gene is TRBJ1-2, the V gene TRBV7-2; maybe TRBD1 (5 bases). Germline V gene lookup returns CDR1 SGHTA and CDR2 FQGNSA. Trimming stripped 5 bases from V and 1 base from J, with 14 bases between. This CDR3 region has 15 residues. CDR3: CASSPAKGSNYGYTF. The CDR3 DNA reads TGTGCCAGCAGCCCGGCGAAGGGGAGTAACTATGGCTACACCTTC.